Given below is one TCR beta chain in context. This sample was included in a study of blood T cell repertoires in COVID-19. Overall study: Researchers got acute and convalescent COVID-19 samples from the United States, Italy and Spain.

V shed 3 bases and J 6 bases; nucleotides not matched to a gene: 3. The CDR3 is 14 residues long. The germline gives CDR1 SGHDN, CDR2 FVKESK. Per the original data handling: Quantification of nucleated cells was approximated via reference gene primer amplification. TCRdb's copy holds only in-frame clones and misses some; the assay was immunoSEQ multiplex PCR. That table supplies the V and J calls and clone size; D and trimming were determined from the DNA. The data show approximately 170,000 clones, about 88% seen once. Sequencing was carried out using peripheral blood. The receptor's source is a man aged 55-75 years with acute or convalescent COVID-19. V gene TRBV14 combines with J gene TRBJ2-2; 8 positions agree with TRBD1. The CDR3 spells CASSHRQGSGELFF. Written as DNA, the CDR3 is TGTGCCAGCAGCCATCGACAGGGGTCCGGGGAGCTGTTTTTT.